This T cell receptor beta chain was observed in a study of blood T cell repertoires in COVID-19. Study context: T cells, B-cell-depleted T cells, or PBMCs provided the cDNA or gDNA that served as material.

Original methodology: Using reference gene primer amplification, nucleated cell counts were estimated. Here immunoSEQ multiplex PCR was the method, and the copy in TCRdb shows in-frame clones only, minus some. V and J calls and clone size are those listed in that table; D and trimming were worked out from the DNA. In the table there are some 200,000 clones, 70% to 90% of which are singletons. The CDR3 covers 17 residues. Trimming removed 6 bases at V and 5 bases at J, with 24 bases between. Those enrolled in Seattle joined during active infection and were followed longitudinally afterward. The source is a man in his fifties or sixties with COVID-19, enrolled during active disease. The chain uses TRBV23-1 and TRBJ2-3, with D perhaps TRBD2 (7 bases). TRBV23-1 is an open reading frame whose function is uncertain. Specimen: peripheral blood. CDR3 in DNA: TGCGCCAGCAGACATAGGGGAGGGCTACAGGGCGGAGATACGCAGTATTTT. It translates to CASRHRGGLQGGDTQYF.